Listed below are T cell receptor beta chains from one sample, sequenced in a study of circulating CD8 cells and anti-PD-1 response in melanoma. Using its own MiXCR run on the reads, TCRdb lists one record per CDR3 protein. This table has about 440 distinct CDR3 sequences, over 12% appearing once. Sequencing was performed on CD8+ T cells from PBMCs, taken at baseline or after one month of anti-PD-1 therapy (not recorded which). Source of these receptors: a human donor with melanoma. Both conserved end residues are trimmed from each CDR3. Clone size is not always given. Where it is, it says once, few, many or a class for expanded clones.

cdr3_aa,clone_size,j_call,v_call
ASSQDWLAGVEQF,large,TRBJ2-1,TRBV14
ASSPGPGETQY,large,TRBJ2-5,TRBV6-5
SARDDGSLAYGYA,.,TRBJ1-2,TRBV20-1
ASTARGLAGVEEQY,medium-sized,TRBJ2-7,TRBV27
ASSPTGYFGEQY,large,TRBJ2-7,TRBV18
ASSLPGTGNEQY,large,TRBJ2-7,TRBV28
ASSGGDSGAEAF,few,TRBJ1-1,TRBV5-5
ASLFRQFNQPQH,large,TRBJ1-5,TRBV12-5
AWSARQGNYGYT,medium-sized,TRBJ1-2,TRBV30
AWSVGEVPLMNEQF,medium-sized,TRBJ2-1,TRBV30
ASSVSAYEQY,large,TRBJ2-7,TRBV28
ASSLGQVGANVLT,large,TRBJ2-6,TRBV7-6
ASSQVELTSGRADEQF,large,TRBJ2-1,TRBV3-1
ASKLGQLNTEAF,.,TRBJ1-1,TRBV4-1
ASTLTNAYGYT,large,TRBJ1-2,TRBV28
ASRRDRSIGNTIY,medium-sized,TRBJ1-3,TRBV5-1
ASSLGRDSPLAQH,large,TRBJ1-5,TRBV7-2
ASTGTYFINEQF,large,TRBJ2-1,TRBV28
ASSQSGGRTEAF,.,TRBJ1-1,TRBV19
ASSFSTDSYGYT,large,TRBJ1-2,TRBV27
SATIQAALGF,medium-sized,TRBJ1-1,TRBV20-1
ASSYSGSNQPQH,medium-sized,TRBJ1-5,TRBV6-2/TRBV6-3
ASRDGYNEQF,large,TRBJ2-1,TRBV27
ASSTSFGLAETQY,large,TRBJ2-5,TRBV9
ASSERSGLNTEAF,large,TRBJ1-1,TRBV25-1
ASQTGLPYEQY,large,TRBJ2-7,TRBV2
ASSFRPTAYNEQL,.,TRBJ2-1,TRBV7-6
SARDSTGYGYT,medium-sized,TRBJ1-2,TRBV20-1
ASSLARVAAPDTQY,large,TRBJ2-3,TRBV7-2
ASSLSLGSRTVAF,medium-sized,TRBJ1-1,TRBV27
ASSQDCPAGVEQF,.,TRBJ2-1,TRBV14
ASSLSTASSHEQY,large,TRBJ2-7,TRBV27
ASSVGTSEQF,large,TRBJ2-1,TRBV19
ASALAGGSDTQY,.,TRBJ2-3,TRBV27
ASSVTGSSGNTIY,medium-sized,TRBJ1-3,TRBV9
ASSVDPGQQY,.,TRBJ2-7,TRBV7-9
ASGTQYYEQY,hyperexpanded,TRBJ2-7,TRBV27
ASESRPVYSNQPQH,hyperexpanded,TRBJ1-5,TRBV2
ASRSTSGRSYEQY,large,TRBJ2-7,TRBV10-2
ASSIGPLMNTEAF,.,TRBJ1-1,TRBV27
ARNGSDPGELF,few,TRBJ2-2,TRBV9
ASSLELAGGLPDTQY,medium-sized,TRBJ2-3,TRBV12-3/TRBV12-4
ASSLSGASGLYEQY,.,TRBJ2-7,TRBV28
ASSPQGSETQY,large,TRBJ2-5,TRBV7-3
ASSLGVIRGAYNSPLH,large,TRBJ1-6,TRBV7-2
SARDDGSLAYGYT,medium-sized,TRBJ1-2,TRBV20-1
ASSPRDREETQY,large,TRBJ2-5,TRBV9
ASSSKPSPDTQY,medium-sized,TRBJ2-3,TRBV27
ASSLSDPGELF,.,TRBJ2-2,TRBV5-4
ASSQVQGAINTEAF,medium-sized,TRBJ1-1,TRBV4-1